These 29 T cell receptor beta chains came from one sample sequenced in a study of cytomegalovirus exposure and HLA in healthy donors. In the PCR, 60 Vbeta and 13 Jbeta primers were used. The table came from immunoSEQ multiplex PCR; TCRdb's copy has only in-frame clones and leaves some out. The repertoire holds about 110,000 clones, around 86% seen once, with around 2.2% in the top ten. The specimen was PBMCs. Source of these receptors: a woman aged 25 to 39 in good health and CMV-seronegative.

This chain joins TRBV27 and TRBJ2-1; TRBD2 aligns across 7 bases. CDR3 size: 16 residues. V trimming: 2 bases; J trimming: 2 bases; junction bases outside the gene matches: 6. The germline gives CDR1 MNHEY, CDR2 SMNVEV (reference sequence). The CDR3 sequence: CASSLRTSGTYNEQFF. For the CDR3, the DNA is TGTGCCAGCAGTTTAAGAACAAGCGGGACCTACAATGAGCAGTTCTTC.

The J gene is TRBJ2-3, the V gene TRBV18, with TRBD2 as a possible D gene (5 bases). There are 14 residues in the CDR3. Trimming took off 3 bases at V and 10 bases at J, with 17 bases between the two ends. CDR1 and CDR2 from the germline V gene are KGHSH and LQKENI. CDR3 DNA: TGTGCCAGCTCACCGACTAAGCTAGGCGCCGCGCAGTATTTT. It codes for CASSPTKLGAAQYF.

This clone was recorded only once. The CDR3 bases are TGTGCCAGCAGCCGGACAGGGGTCTCCTACGAGCAGTACTTC. The encoded protein is CASSRTGVSYEQYF. The chain links TRBV7-2 to TRBJ2-7, with 9 bases aligning to TRBD1. The CDR3 consists of 14 residues. V shed 5 bases, J shed 0 bases, and the junction held 2 bases outside the gene matches. Germline V CDR1 and CDR2: SGHTA, FQGNSA.

The J gene is TRBJ2-7, the V gene TRBV5-5; 8 positions match TRBD1. With 4 bases clipped from V and 3 bases from J, the junction kept 6 bases outside the gene matches. Germline lookup yields CDR1 SGHKS and CDR2 YYEKEE (reference sequence). This CDR3 contains 14 residues. In DNA form, the CDR3 reads TGTGCCAGCAGCAGGACAGGGAATTACTACGAGCAGTACTTC. Translated, it gives CASSRTGNYYEQYF.

V usage is TRBV11-3 and J usage is TRBJ2-7; 13 nucleotides match TRBD2. J lost 6 bases, V lost 5 bases, and 4 bases had no gene match. The CDR3 is made up of 14 amino acids. Germline CDR1 and CDR2: SGHNT and YENEEA. The CDR3 DNA sequence: TGTGCCAGCAGCGCCGGGACTAGCGGGACCGAGCAGTACTTC. Translated, it gives CASSAGTSGTEQYF.

The V and J genes are TRBV9 and TRBJ2-7; D is perhaps TRBD2 (7 bases). This CDR3 has 15 amino acids. Per the germline V gene, CDR1 is SGDLS and CDR2 is YYNGEE. V lost 4 bases, J lost 6 bases, and 20 bases lay in between. DNA of the CDR3: TGTGCCAGCAGCCAACGGCCGTTAGGGGGGGGCGAGCAGTACTTC. Amino acid sequence: CASSQRPLGGGEQYF.

This clone showed up just once. CDR3 nucleotides: TGTGCCAGCAGCTTAATGACCAGGGACAACAATGAGCAGTTCTTC. Residues: CASSLMTRDNNEQFF. The chain combines TRBV11-2 with TRBJ2-1; tentatively, D is TRBD1 (6 bases). Germline loops: CDR1 SGHAT, CDR2 FQNNGV. The germline V and J ends were trimmed by 2 bases and 5 bases, with 13 bases remaining between them. CDR3 length: 15 amino acids.

This chain uses TRBV5-6 with TRBJ2-1; D uncertain. The germline V and J ends were trimmed by 6 bases and 3 bases, with 13 bases remaining between them. The V gene's germline CDR1 is SGHDT and CDR2 YYEEEE. CDR3 length equals 14 residues. CDR3 nucleotides: TGTGCCAGCACTTCGACACCCTACTACAATGAGCAGTTCTTC. Residues: CASTSTPYYNEQFF.

This clone was picked up one time. This rearrangement joins TRBV19 to TRBJ2-1; 9 bases fit TRBD2. CDR1 is LNHDA, CDR2 SQIVND, per germline (reference sequence). V lost 7 bases to trimming and J lost 9 bases; unmatched junction nucleotides: 13. The CDR3 is made up of 15 amino acids. The CDR3 DNA follows: TGTGCCAGTAACCCTAGGACTAGCGTTCAGGGTGAGCAGTTCTTC. Protein sequence: CASNPRTSVQGEQFF.

The CDR3 here is CASSLLADYEQYF. The CDR3, as DNA: TGTGCCAGCAGTTTACTAGCGGACTACGAGCAGTACTTC. The V call is TRBV27, the J call TRBJ2-7; 7 bases map to TRBD2. Germline V gives CDR1 MNHEY, CDR2 SMNVEV (reference sequence). Losses at the gene ends were 2 bases for V and 3 bases for J; bases not matched to a gene: 1. The CDR3 has 13 residues.

V is TRBV4-1 and J is TRBJ1-6; the D gene is possibly TRBD1 (5 bases). Per the germline V gene, CDR1 is MGHRA and CDR2 is YSYEKL. The V end was cut by 0 bases, the J end by 9 bases, with 15 bases between. This CDR3 spans 16 amino acids. CDR3 protein: CASSQERGRVRSPLHF. CDR3 nucleotide sequence: TGCGCCAGCAGCCAAGAACGGGGGAGGGTTCGTTCACCCCTCCACTTT.

This chain connects TRBV6-1 to TRBJ1-1; no clear D. CDR1 and CDR2 (germline): MNHNS, SASEGT. Trimming removed 2 bases from V and 1 base from J, with 11 bases in between. This CDR3 has 15 amino acids. CDR3 amino acids: CASSEISTKNTEAFF. CDR3 in DNA: TGTGCCAGCAGTGAAATAAGCACCAAGAACACTGAAGCTTTCTTT.

This chain uses TRBV5-6 with TRBJ2-1; 10 bases are shared with TRBD2. Germline CDR1 reads SGHDT; CDR2 reads YYEEEE. The CDR3 has 15 amino acids. The J segment lost 4 bases and the V segment lost 4 bases, leaving 5 bases of the junction unmatched. CDR3 sequence: CASSDGTSDYNEQFF. CDR3 in DNA: TGTGCCAGCAGCGATGGGACTAGCGATTACAATGAGCAGTTCTTC.

Only a few counts were recorded for this clone. The chain has TRBV28 and TRBJ1-1, with 8 bases lining up with TRBD1. Germline CDR1 reads MDHEN; CDR2 reads SYDVKM. The CDR3 totals 13 residues. V lost 3 bases, J lost 4 bases, and 1 base stayed unmatched. The CDR3 nucleotides read TGTGCCAGCAGTTTTACAGGGGGCACTGAAGCTTTCTTT. It yields the protein CASSFTGGTEAFF.

V gene TRBV27 combines with J gene TRBJ1-1; D remains unclear. CDR3 size: 14 residues. The germline gives CDR1 MNHEY, CDR2 SMNVEV (reference sequence). With 9 bases removed from V and 1 base from J, the gap between germline ends came to 15 bases. CDR3 protein: CARLQELTNTEAFF. The CDR3 DNA reads as TGTGCCAGGCTCCAGGAACTCACGAACACTGAAGCTTTCTTT.

The rearrangement joins TRBV19 to TRBJ2-7, with 12 bases aligning to TRBD2. This CDR3 is 15 amino acids long. Per germline, CDR1 LNHDA and CDR2 SQIVND (reference sequence). The V segment lost 2 bases and the J segment 4 bases; nucleotides outside the gene matches: 3. This CDR3 reads CASSITGLAGYEQYF. CDR3 in DNA: TGTGCCAGTAGTATAACGGGACTAGCGGGTTACGAGCAGTACTTC.

The J gene is TRBJ2-6, the V gene TRBV28; TRBD1 aligns across 8 bases. The CDR3 is 18 amino acids. Germline V gives CDR1 MDHEN, CDR2 SYDVKM. Trimming cost V 6 bases and J 0 bases; bases outside gene matches: 10. This CDR3 reads CASSPRTGKSSGANVLTF. The CDR3 nucleotides are TGTGCCAGCAGCCCCAGGACAGGGAAGAGCTCTGGGGCCAACGTCCTGACTTTC.

V usage is TRBV5-1 and J usage is TRBJ2-7; TRBD2 matches 11 bases. The CDR3 has 17 residues. V dropped 0 bases and J dropped 7; count of bases not matched to a gene: 12. Germline CDR1 SGHRS, CDR2 YFSETQ. CDR3 nucleotide sequence: TGCGCCAGCAGCTTGGCCAGGGGGACTAGCGGTATATCGGAGCAGTACTTC. This translates into CASSLARGTSGISEQYF.

V is TRBV21-1 and J is TRBJ2-3; TRBD2, the table's D call, was not compared with the DNA. TRBV21-1 has pseudogene status. The CDR3 runs to 19 residues. This CDR3 is CASSKASVPSELMEDTQYF. As DNA, the CDR3 is TGTGCCAGCAGCAAAGCTAGTGTGCCTAGCGAACTAATGGAAGATACGCAGTATTTT.

The rearrangement uses TRBV6-4 and TRBJ2-3; 11 bases are a match to TRBD2. This CDR3 has 19 amino acids. The germline gives CDR1 MRHNA, CDR2 SNTAGT. V lost 3 bases to trimming and J lost 0 bases; unmatched junction nucleotides: 11. Written as DNA, the CDR3 is TGTGCCAGCAGTGAAACCTTTCTAGCGGGAGGTCTGAGCACAGATACGCAGTATTTT. Translating it yields CASSETFLAGGLSTDTQYF.

This clone was seen a handful of times. The junction does not match germline at one end; this may be a read error. Other nucleotide sequences in the sample specify the same CDR3. The chain recombines TRBV7-7 with TRBJ2-1; D gene ambiguous. Germline values: CDR1 SSHAT, CDR2 FNYEAQ (reference sequence). CDR3 length: 13 residues. The CDR3 DNA reads TGTGCTAGCAGCTTAGGCCAGTACAATGAGCAGTTCTTC. Its translation: CASSLGQYNEQFF. Using reference TRBV7-7 and TRBJ2-1 for the parts outside the CDR3, the full variable domain is GAGVSQSPRYKVTKRGQDVTLRCDPISSHATLYWYQQALGQGPEFLTYFNYEAQPDKSGLPSDRFSAERPEGSISTLTIQRTEQRDSAMYRCASSLGQYNEQFFGPGTRLTVL.

The CDR3: CASSERPQGSDQPQHF. CDR3 DNA: TGTGCCAGCAGTGAAAGACCACAGGGGTCGGATCAGCCCCAGCATTTT. The chain joins TRBV6-1 to TRBJ1-5, with TRBD1 identical over 7 bases. Germline CDR1 MNHNS, CDR2 SASEGT. V lost 2 bases, J lost 5 bases, and 9 bases stayed unmatched. The CDR3 totals 16 residues.

The V and J genes are TRBV5-1 and TRBJ2-6, with 7 bases that match TRBD1. Germline lookup yields CDR1 SGHRS and CDR2 YFSETQ. Germline trimming cut 3 bases from V and 1 base from J; bases unmatched to any gene: 4. The CDR3 extends over 16 amino acids. The DNA of the CDR3 is TGCGCCAGCAGCTGGACAGGTGGGTCTGGGGCCAACGTCCTGACTTTC. It yields the protein CASSWTGGSGANVLTF.

The chain is built from TRBV9 and TRBJ1-5; D not resolved. Germline CDR1 reads SGDLS; CDR2 reads YYNGEE. Trimming left V 0 bases short and J 4 bases short, with 5 bases between. This CDR3 region has 13 residues. The CDR3 DNA is TGTGCCAGCAGCGTAGACGGGAATCAGCCCCAGCATTTT. Protein: CASSVDGNQPQHF.

The DNA for the CDR3 is TGTGCCAGCAGCGCCCGACTAGCGGCCTCGGGCGGGCAGCAGTTCTTC. Translated: CASSARLAASGGQQFF. The rearrangement joins TRBV9 to TRBJ2-1; TRBD2 agrees at 9 bases. The trim removed 3 bases at V and 11 bases at J, leaving 15 bases unmatched. The CDR3 contains 16 residues. From germline, CDR1 is SGDLS and CDR2 YYNGEE.

The rearrangement joins TRBV5-1 to TRBJ2-7; 8 bases are shared with TRBD2. V lost 5 bases to trimming and J lost 6 bases; unmatched junction nucleotides: 4. The CDR3 covers 12 residues. The germline gives CDR1 SGHRS, CDR2 YFSETQ. CDR3: CASRAGVGEQYF. The CDR3 DNA is TGCGCCAGCAGAGCGGGAGTAGGCGAGCAGTACTTC.

This rearrangement joins TRBV6-1 to TRBJ1-3; D is unclear. The CDR3 is 14 residues long. The germline V and J ends were trimmed by 7 bases and 1 base, with 11 bases remaining between them. The germline V gene encodes CDR1 MNHNS and CDR2 SASEGT. Here the CDR3 reads CASTNSVSGNTIYF. CDR3 sequence (DNA): TGTGCCAGCACGAACTCCGTTTCTGGAAACACCATATATTTT.

The chain is built from TRBV6-5 and TRBJ1-5; a weak D match, TRBD1 (6 bases). There are 14 residues in the CDR3. The V end lost 5 bases, the J end lost 3 bases, and 11 bases lay between the germline ends. In germline, CDR1 is MNHEY, CDR2 SVGAGI. The CDR3 is CASSSGQPNQPQHF. CDR3 in DNA: TGTGCCAGCAGTAGCGGACAGCCCAATCAGCCCCAGCATTTT.

The genes are TRBV11-2 and TRBJ2-3; the match to TRBD2 covers 13 bases. CDR1 and CDR2 (germline): SGHAT, FQNNGV. The V segment lost 2 bases and the J segment 4 bases; nucleotides outside the gene matches: 3. The CDR3 extends over 16 amino acids. CDR3 nucleotides: TGTGCCAGCAGCTTACGGACTAGCGGGAGTGCAGATACGCAGTATTTT. Residues: CASSLRTSGSADTQYF.